These 24 T cell receptor beta chains were all obtained from the same sample, sequenced in a study of T-cell memory formation after mild COVID-19. TCRdb re-called the 5' RACE reads through MiXCR, storing one row per CDR3 protein. The data hold about 180,000 distinct CDR3 sequences, with roughly 17% observed a single time. Source material: PBMCs or a T cell subset sorted from them (not recorded which). Source of these receptors: an adult woman who had mild COVID-19 (a few samples of this study predate the infection). Cell type and time point are not known.

The chain employs TRBV7-3 and TRBJ2-1, with 16 bases lining up with TRBD2. Germline CDR1 is SGHTA and CDR2 is FQGTGA. The V gene end was trimmed by 5 bases and the J gene end by 10 bases; junction bases not matched to a gene: 5. The CDR3 runs to 15 residues. The CDR3 DNA is TGTGCCAGCAGCCCAGGGACTAGCGGGAGGGTCGAGCAGTTCTTC. Translating it yields CASSPGTSGRVEQFF.

In its sample, this clonotype was seen a few times. The chain carries TRBV3-1 and TRBJ2-1; TRBD2 aligns across 11 bases. In germline, CDR1 is LGHDT, CDR2 YNNKEL (reference sequence). CDR3 length: 15 amino acids. Trimming cost V 3 bases and J 8 bases; bases outside gene matches: 6. The CDR3 nucleotides read TGTGCCAGCAGCCAGGGGTCGACTAGCGGGGATGAGCAGTTCTTC. It codes for CASSQGSTSGDEQFF.

The table lists this clonotype with a few counts. The J gene is TRBJ2-1, the V gene TRBV7-9, with TRBD1 matching 10 bases. The length of the CDR3 is 16 residues. V was clipped by 1 base and J by 9 bases; unmatched bases: 9. Germline assignment: CDR1 SEHNR and CDR2 FQNEAQ (reference sequence). DNA of the CDR3: TGTGCCAGCAGCTTAGGCGAGACAGGGGGCGAGGCTGAGCAGTTCTTC. Amino acid sequence: CASSLGETGGEAEQFF.

This chain uses TRBV24-1 with TRBJ2-2, with 8 bases aligning to TRBD1. The CDR3 runs to 18 residues. Germline V CDR1 and CDR2: KGHDR, SFDVKD. V was pared by 2 bases and J by 1 base, with 8 bases of the junction left unmatched. Here the CDR3 DNA reads TGTGCCACCAGTGATTCGCTTCGGGGGACAGGGAACACCGGGGAGCTGTTTTTT. It specifies CATSDSLRGTGNTGELFF.

This clonotype turned up a few times. The V gene is TRBV12-3 or TRBV12-4, the J gene TRBJ2-3; D not resolved. This CDR3 has 16 residues. V was pared by 7 bases and J by 2 bases, with 19 bases between. The CDR3 DNA reads TGTGCCAGCACCCTAGGTCGAGGAGTTATCACAGATACGCAGTATTTT. Protein: CASTLGRGVITDTQYF.

The V and J genes are TRBV6-5 and TRBJ2-7; 7 bases match TRBD1. The length of the CDR3 is 15 residues. From germline, CDR1 is MNHEY and CDR2 SVGAGI. Trimming removed 2 bases from V and 2 bases from J; junction bases left unmatched: 6. The CDR3 coding sequence is TGTGCCAGCAGTTACAACCCGCAGGGGGCCTACGAGCAGTACTTC. This gives the protein CASSYNPQGAYEQYF.

This rearrangement joins TRBV7-8 to TRBJ2-1; TRBD2 matches at 7 bases. J lost 3 bases, V lost 1 base, and 18 bases had no gene match. The CDR3 is 20 residues long. The V gene's germline CDR1 is SGHVS and CDR2 FQNEAQ. In DNA, the CDR3 is TGTGCCAGCAGCTTAGAGTCGGGACTACCCAGGTTTTGGTTCTACAATGAGCAGTTCTTC. Translating it yields CASSLESGLPRFWFYNEQFF.

This clonotype was counted only a few times. This chain connects TRBV12-3 or TRBV12-4 to TRBJ1-5; D gene ambiguous. This CDR3 region has 12 residues. V was clipped by 7 bases and J by 2 bases, with 6 bases between them. CDR3 sequence: CASTRGNQPQHF. The CDR3 coding sequence is TGTGCCAGCACCCGGGGCAATCAGCCCCAGCATTTT.

This clonotype has just a few counts. The CDR3, as DNA: TGTGCCAGCAGCCAGATGGTGGGGCCTCGGGTCTACGAGCAGTACTTC. Translated, it gives CASSQMVGPRVYEQYF. The chain has TRBV7-9 and TRBJ2-7, with D perhaps TRBD1 (5 bases). Deletions cut 5 bases from V and 3 bases from J, with 20 bases between. The CDR3 is made up of 16 amino acids. Germline V gene sequence: CDR1 SEHNR, CDR2 FQNEAQ (reference sequence).

V is TRBV7-8 and J is TRBJ2-3; no definite D call. In germline, CDR1 is SGHVS, CDR2 FQNEAQ. V lost 1 base and J 4 bases, leaving 6 bases between the germline ends. This CDR3 contains 13 residues. CDR3 in DNA: TGTGCCAGCAGCTTAGAGAGGCCAGATACGCAGTATTTT. It yields the protein CASSLERPDTQYF.

This clonotype was detected a few times. The V gene is TRBV20-1, the J gene TRBJ2-7; either TRBD1 or TRBD2 may fit D (5 bases each). V was cut by 1 base and J by 3 bases, with 13 bases left in between. From germline, CDR1 is DFQATT and CDR2 SNEGSKA (reference sequence). This CDR3 comprises 14 residues. The CDR3, as DNA: TGCAGTGCTAGAGTTTTCGGGACGGTCTACGAGCAGTACTTC. It codes for CSARVFGTVYEQYF.

The table lists this clonotype with a few counts. This chain uses TRBV7-9 with TRBJ1-2; D uncertain. CDR1 and CDR2 (germline): SEHNR, FQNEAQ (reference sequence). The CDR3 has 12 residues. V lost 7 bases, J lost 3 bases, and 9 bases lay in between. CDR3 amino acids: CASTFIDYGYTF. The CDR3 DNA reads as TGTGCCAGCACCTTCATAGACTATGGCTACACCTTC.

The chain joins TRBV11-3 to TRBJ2-1; 14 bases align to TRBD2. The junction had 3 bases not matched to a gene; V was cut back by 5 bases and J by 3 bases. Germline CDR1 reads SGHNT; CDR2 reads YENEEA. The CDR3 consists of 16 residues. The CDR3, as DNA: TGTGCCAGCAGCCCAGGGACTAGCGGGAGCTACAATGAGCAGTTCTTC. Translated, it gives CASSPGTSGSYNEQFF.

This chain uses TRBV7-2 with TRBJ1-1, with a possible D match to TRBD1 (6 bases). Looked up from germline, CDR1 is SGHTA and CDR2 is FQGNSA. This CDR3 is 15 amino acids long. Trimming removed 4 bases at V and 0 bases at J, with 12 bases between. CDR3 coding DNA: TGTGCCAGCAGCTCGCAGGGGAACTTGAACACTGAAGCTTTCTTT. Its translation is CASSSQGNLNTEAFF.

The J gene is TRBJ2-7, the V gene TRBV5-5; 9 bases fit TRBD1. Germline V CDR1 and CDR2: SGHKS, YYEKEE (reference sequence). The CDR3 is made up of 18 amino acids. The V and J ends lost 3 bases and 5 bases, in that order; junction bases with no gene match: 18. CDR3 in amino acids: CASSSRVGTGTGRHEQYF. DNA for the CDR3: TGTGCCAGCAGCTCGCGAGTGGGCACCGGGACAGGGCGACACGAGCAGTACTTC.

This chain links TRBV20-1 with TRBJ2-3; no definite D call. Per the germline V gene, CDR1 is DFQATT and CDR2 is SNEGSKA (reference sequence). The V end lost 6 bases, the J end lost 6 bases, and 7 bases lay between the germline ends. This CDR3 region has 10 residues. CDR3: CSALDDTQYF. The CDR3 nucleotides read TGCAGTGCCCTGGACGATACGCAGTATTTT.

The gene calls are TRBV5-4 and TRBJ1-2, with 8 positions matching TRBD1. This CDR3 has 12 residues. After removal of 4 bases from V and 9 bases from J, the junction contained 5 bases not matched to a gene. Germline values: CDR1 SGHNT, CDR2 YYREEE (reference sequence). CDR3 amino acids: CASSVDRGSYTF. CDR3 DNA sequence: TGTGCCAGCAGCGTCGACAGGGGTAGCTACACCTTC.

This clonotype occurred a few times. This sequence joins TRBV7-2 and TRBJ2-2; 7 bases map to TRBD2. With 10 bases clipped from V and 8 bases from J, the junction kept 13 bases outside the gene matches. Germline V gives CDR1 SGHTA, CDR2 FQGNSA. The length of the CDR3 is 14 residues. As DNA, the CDR3 is TGTGCCACTCCGGGCGGGAGAGTTACTGGGGAGCTGTTTTTT. Protein: CATPGGRVTGELFF.

The chain links TRBV20-1 to TRBJ2-7; unclear D gene. The CDR3 sequence is 13 residues long. V was cut by 1 base and J by 1 base, with 8 bases left in between. The germline gives CDR1 DFQATT, CDR2 SNEGSKA (reference sequence). The CDR3 nucleotides are TGCAGTGCTAGAGCCACAAGTTCCTACGAGCAGTACTTC. Translated: CSARATSSYEQYF.

This clonotype showed up just a few times. V usage is TRBV5-1 and J usage is TRBJ1-5; no clear D. The CDR3 is 14 amino acids. V lost 0 bases and J 6 bases, leaving 10 bases between the germline ends. Germline values: CDR1 SGHRS, CDR2 YFSETQ. CDR3 region: CASSLGHSGQPQHF. In nucleotides, the CDR3 is TGCGCCAGCAGCTTGGGACACTCTGGTCAGCCCCAGCATTTT.

This rearrangement joins TRBV6-1 to TRBJ2-4, with D possibly being TRBD1 (5 bases). This CDR3 region has 16 residues. Trimming cost V 1 base and J 1 base, with 11 bases left between them. Germline V gene data show CDR1 as MNHNS and CDR2 as SASEGT. CDR3 protein: CASSEVGAMAKNIQYF. CDR3 sequence (DNA): TGTGCCAGCAGTGAAGTTGGGGCGATGGCCAAAAACATTCAGTACTTC.

This clonotype was seen a handful of times. The chain carries TRBV19 and TRBJ2-7; 9 bases map to TRBD1. The CDR3 runs 16 residues. CDR1 and CDR2 from the germline V gene are LNHDA and SQIVND (reference sequence). V lost 7 bases, J lost 2 bases, and 12 bases stayed unmatched. Here the CDR3 reads CASTPAGQGRTYEQYF. The CDR3 DNA reads as TGTGCCAGTACCCCGGCGGGACAGGGCCGGACCTACGAGCAGTACTTC.

The chain uses TRBV7-8 and TRBJ2-2; no reliable D call. V dropped 1 base and J dropped 7 bases, with 10 bases sitting between them. This CDR3 region has 14 residues. Germline CDR1 reads SGHVS; CDR2 reads FQNEAQ. The CDR3 bases are TGTGCCAGCAGCTTAGATTGGGCGAGCGGGGAGCTGTTTTTT. It specifies CASSLDWASGELFF.

The chain employs TRBV20-1 and TRBJ1-4, with 11 bases lining up with TRBD1. V was clipped by 5 bases and J by 10 bases; unmatched bases: 6. This CDR3 spans 13 amino acids. The germline gives CDR1 DFQATT, CDR2 SNEGSKA (reference sequence). CDR3 DNA sequence: TGCAGTGCTGGACCGGGACAGGGGGGAAAACTGTTTTTT. Encoded protein: CSAGPGQGGKLFF.